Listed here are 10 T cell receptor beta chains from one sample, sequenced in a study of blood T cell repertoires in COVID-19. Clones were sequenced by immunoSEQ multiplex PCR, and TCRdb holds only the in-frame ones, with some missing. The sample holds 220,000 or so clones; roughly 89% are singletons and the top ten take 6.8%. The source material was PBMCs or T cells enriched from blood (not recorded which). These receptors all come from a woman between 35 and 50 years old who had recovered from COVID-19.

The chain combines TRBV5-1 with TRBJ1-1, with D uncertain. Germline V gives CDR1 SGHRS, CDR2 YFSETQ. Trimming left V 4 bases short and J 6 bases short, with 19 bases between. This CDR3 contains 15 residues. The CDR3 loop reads CASSRDGVSEAEAFF. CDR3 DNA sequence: TGCGCCAGCAGCAGAGACGGAGTATCGGAGGCTGAAGCTTTCTTT.

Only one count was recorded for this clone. For the CDR3, the DNA is TGTGCCTGGAGTCCCTTCCCCGGGACTGAAGCTTTCTTT. Translated: CAWSPFPGTEAFF. This sequence joins TRBV30 and TRBJ1-1; D not certain. The germline gives CDR1 GTSNPN, CDR2 SVGIG (reference sequence). Trimming shortened V by 2 bases and J by 5 bases, and 12 bases separated the two germline ends. The CDR3 is 13 residues long.

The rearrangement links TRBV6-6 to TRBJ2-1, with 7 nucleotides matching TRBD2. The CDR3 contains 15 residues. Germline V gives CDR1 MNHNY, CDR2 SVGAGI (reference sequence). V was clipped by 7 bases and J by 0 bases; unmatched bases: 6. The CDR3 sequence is CASNPSGSSYNEQFF. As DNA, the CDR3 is TGTGCCAGCAACCCTAGCGGTAGCTCCTACAATGAGCAGTTCTTC.

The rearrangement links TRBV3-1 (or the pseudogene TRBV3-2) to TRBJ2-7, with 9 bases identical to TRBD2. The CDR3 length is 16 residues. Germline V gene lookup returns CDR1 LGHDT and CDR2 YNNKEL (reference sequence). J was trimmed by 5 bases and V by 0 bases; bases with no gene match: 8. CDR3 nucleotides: TGTGCCAGCAGCCAAGATCAAACTAGCGGGTTTCACGAGCAGTACGTC. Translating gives CASSQDQTSGFHEQYV.

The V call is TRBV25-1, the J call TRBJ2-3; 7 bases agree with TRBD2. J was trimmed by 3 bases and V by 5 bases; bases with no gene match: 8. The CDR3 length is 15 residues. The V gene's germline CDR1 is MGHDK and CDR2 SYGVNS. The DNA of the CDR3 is TGTGCCAGCAGTCAGGGCGGGAGACTGACAGATACGCAGTATTTT. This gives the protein CASSQGGRLTDTQYF.

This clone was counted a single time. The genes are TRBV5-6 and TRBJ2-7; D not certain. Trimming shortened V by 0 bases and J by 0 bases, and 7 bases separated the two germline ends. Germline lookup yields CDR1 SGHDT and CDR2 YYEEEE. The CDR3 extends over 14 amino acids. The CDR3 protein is CASSLGGPSYEQYV. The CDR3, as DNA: TGTGCCAGCAGCTTGGGCGGTCCCTCCTACGAGCAGTACGTC.

CDR3 coding DNA: TGTGCCAGCAGTACCGGGACAGGGGTTCGGCATTTT. Protein product: CASSTGTGVRHF. The chain recombines TRBV7-9 with TRBJ1-5; 10 bases line up with TRBD1. This CDR3 is built from 12 residues. V lost 6 bases, J lost 15 bases, and 8 bases stayed unmatched. The germline V gene encodes CDR1 SEHNR and CDR2 FQNEAQ (reference sequence).

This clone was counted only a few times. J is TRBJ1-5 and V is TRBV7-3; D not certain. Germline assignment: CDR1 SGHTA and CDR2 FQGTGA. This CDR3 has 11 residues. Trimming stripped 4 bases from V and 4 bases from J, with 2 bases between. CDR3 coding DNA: TGTGCCAGCAGCTCAAATCAGCCCCAGCATTTT. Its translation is CASSSNQPQHF.

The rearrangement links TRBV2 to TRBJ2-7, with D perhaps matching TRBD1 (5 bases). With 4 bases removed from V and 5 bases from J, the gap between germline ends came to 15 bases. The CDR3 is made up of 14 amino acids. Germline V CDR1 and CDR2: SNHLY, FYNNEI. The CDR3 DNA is TGTGCCAGCAGTGGGACACCCGTTGTGGACGAGCAGTACTTC. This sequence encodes CASSGTPVVDEQYF.

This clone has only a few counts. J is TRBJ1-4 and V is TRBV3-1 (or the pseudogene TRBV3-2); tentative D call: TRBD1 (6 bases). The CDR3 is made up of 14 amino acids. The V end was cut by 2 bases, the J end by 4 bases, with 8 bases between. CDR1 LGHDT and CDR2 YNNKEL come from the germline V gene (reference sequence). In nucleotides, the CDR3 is TGTGCCAGCAGCCAAAGACAGGATAATGAAAAACTGTTTTTT. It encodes CASSQRQDNEKLFF.